This T cell receptor beta chain derives from a study of cytomegalovirus exposure and HLA in healthy donors (dated by TCRdb to 2016 to 2017). About the study as a whole: In an earlier analysis of 587 of the donors, around 290 Gb of sequence data and 117 million unique TCR beta sequences from about 179 million T cells were reported. An early release covering about 600 HLA-typed donors comprised roughly 300 gigabases of sequencing data and approximately 80 million unique TCR sequences. Of the 300 to 500 genotyped donors, 65% to 90% were placed in the genetic ancestry cluster associated with self-reported Caucasian donors. The study was designed to test whether signatures of past pathogen exposure could be identified by cataloging public T cell receptors. The study used immunosequencing to profile the T cell repertoires of 666 subjects and linked those repertoires to cytomegalovirus serostatus. Besides the first cohort of roughly 660 subjects, a separate validation cohort made up of about 120 different subjects was used. To predict cytomegalovirus infection status, the study brought together high-throughput TCR immunosequencing, statistical association of individual TCRs with disease status, and machine learning. To study patterns of TCR occurrence, a later analysis re-analyzed previously published TCR beta repertoires from just over 650 donors and added high-resolution HLA genotyping. In the later analysis, no new phenotypic data were used to find candidate immune exposures; instead, reliance was placed on TCR beta sequences and their occurrence across donors. To decide whether each TCR beta V gene segment behaved as functional or pseudogenic, an earlier analysis of 587 of the donors relied on high-throughput TCR beta sequencing. Donor age, sex, ethnicity and CMV serostatus were compiled alongside the repertoire data. In a later genetic analysis, genome-wide SNP genotypes for about three fifths of the 666 donors were used, and that subset was treated as a discovery cohort. Every discovery cohort repertoire had been produced on one sequencing platform. Class I and class II HLA loci were covered by the typing at four-digit resolution. Typing coverage varied by locus: about 620-630 donors for A, B, C, DRB1 and DQB1; roughly 560 for DQA1; about 600 for DPA1; fewer than 480 for DPB1. Four to six DR-DQ haplotypes were handled as single units for association and clustering, since linkage in the cohort was strong. Among roughly 400 genotyped donors of the cohort, an average of roughly 240,000 unique TCR beta nucleotide sequences were sequenced per donor, around 20% of them non-productive. What the study reported, not specific to this receptor: Correlated functional status among segregating V segments might reflect linkage disequilibrium, but an unknown experimental factor could not be ruled out. Assigning TCR associations to individual alleles was difficult when HLA alleles, especially DR and DQ, strongly co-occurred. The presence/absence analyses assumed that sequencing depth was roughly uniform across donors, and that assumption may not be true. Compared with the roughly 670-donor mean, donors in an Asian-associated ancestry cluster had fewer N-insertions in productive TCRs, according to a later genetic analysis. Several of the top co-occurrence clusters appeared to be linked to parvovirus B19, influenza, CMV and Epstein-Barr virus, according to a later analysis. At a false discovery rate of 0.05, a later analysis linked about 17,000 TCR beta sequences to specific HLA alleles. An earlier analysis of 587 of the donors showed that most TCR beta V segments appeared in productive rearrangements either about 87% or about 30% of the time, which broadly matched IMGT annotations. According to a later analysis, most CMV-associated TCR beta chains appeared to be HLA-restricted, and the HLA associations seemed to be driven largely by CMV exposure. A further reported finding was that TCR beta sequences accurately predicted the HLA-A and HLA-B alleles for most subjects in the first cohort. Because counts were too low, some 16 rarely observed V segments, including chromosome 9 orphons, were excluded from the earlier analysis of 587 of the donors. The only immune exposure information available for the cohort was CMV serostatus. The 87-base-pair reads could not distinguish some IMGT-functional V segments, including TRBV6-2 and TRBV6-3, so those segments were excluded. In vitro tests confirmed that a few of the cytomegalovirus-associated TCR beta chains recognize cytomegalovirus antigens. In the study, approximately 160 TCR beta chains were listed as associated with cytomegalovirus. In a later genetic analysis, a missense DCLRE1C variant was associated with V-gene and J-gene trimming of TCR beta chains, and the association was replicated in an independent cohort. Only TCR beta chains were sequenced in this cohort, and the absence of alpha or paired-chain data limited detectable features. The authors suggested that the approach could potentially be generalized to other disease states and immunological phenotypes. A later analysis found that TCR association rates varied across HLA loci, with DRB1 alleles showing the most associated TCRs and HLA-C alleles the fewest. The classifier was reported to diagnose cytomegalovirus status with high specificity and sensitivity in both the original cohort and the validation cohort. HLA typing was unavailable for some donors at each locus, so association tests used only the typed subset. A cluster of highly shared sequence variants was judged likely to represent a technical artifact of the sequencing pipeline. In a later analysis, HLA-associated TCR beta chains were found to be more clonally expanded and to have lower generation probabilities than equally common non-associated chains. While some public TCRs were present in many individuals, most TCR sequences turned up only very rarely across donors.

The CDR3 numbers 13 residues from cysteine through phenylalanine. Solely the CDR3 DNA is kept, with 39 bases framed from the first base. V lost 7 bases and J lost 0 bases, and the count of bases not matched to a germline gene is 3. CDR1 and CDR2 are drawn from the germline V gene (reference sequence): SGHKS, YYEKEE. Libraries were prepared through the immunoSEQ multiplex PCR assay. The multiplex PCR relied on a mix of 60 forward primers for TCR Vbeta segments and 13 reverse primers for TCR Jbeta segments. Amplification of the CDR3 region of rearranged TCR beta genes was performed with a multiplex PCR assay on genomic DNA. The amplified TCR beta libraries were sequenced on the Illumina HiSeq System as 87-base-pair reads. As for how the authors treated the data: In a later analysis, 70 million to 95 million unique TCR beta chains were counted across the 650 to 750 repertoires, and about 9.9 million of these chains were shared by at least two donors. To remove PCR and sequencing errors, raw reads were error-corrected and collapsed into unique sequences using a nearest-neighbor algorithm that merged closely related sequences. CDR3 sequences were aligned to IMGT reference sequences to assign V, D and J gene segments. For a sequence to be retained, a match of at least six nucleotides was required to both a V gene segment and a J gene segment. A rearrangement counted as productive if the CDR3 had no stop codons and remained in frame with V and J, and every other rearrangement counted as non-productive. CDR3 was defined according to IMGT convention as the region running from the second conserved V-encoded cysteine to the conserved J-encoded phenylalanine. In an earlier analysis of roughly 610 of the donors, sequences lacking an unambiguous match to a single V gene segment were excluded. An earlier analysis of 500 to 700 of the donors classified V segments as functional when productive rearrangements were above 56.7% and as segregating when the standard deviation between donors was above 5%. A statistical classification framework was built to diagnose cytomegalovirus status from the catalog of TCR beta chain sequences. V and J gene assignment, in a later analysis, came from comparing TCR nucleotide sequences with IMGT/GENE-DB human TR gene sequences. In a later analysis, CDR3 sequences and most-parsimonious VDJ recombination scenarios were assigned using the TCRdist pipeline. In a later analysis, each TCR beta chain was defined by its CDR3 amino acid sequence together with its V-gene family, and reads without a unique V-gene family were excluded. In a later analysis, 500 to 650 highly shared, low-generation-probability nucleotide sequences were removed to address suspected cross-contamination and a sequencing artifact. A later analysis calculated a clonal expansion index for each public chain from normalized within-repertoire ranks of inferred template counts. A later analysis computed generation probabilities with a VDJ recombination model fitted to out-of-frame rearrangements, and checked the results against IGoR. In a later analysis, hypergeometric tests were used to score TCR-TCR, TCR-HLA and TCR-CMV co-occurrence, with a repertoire-size bias correction applied to TCR pairs. To estimate false discovery rates, a later analysis permuted the HLA or CMV assignments 20 times. In a later analysis, co-occurring TCRs were grouped with DBSCAN, and TCRdist sequence similarity was added when clustering was performed within HLA-allele-positive subsets. Repertoires with fewer than 30,000 or more than 120,000 public chains, plus five repertoires with anomalous nucleotide sharing, were excluded from co-occurrence clustering. Here the immuneACCESS table is served through TCRdb, limited to in-frame sequences with V and J called. Missing clones are a known gap in these copies; in checked studies unresolved V genes cover under half, and the rest lacks a known reason. V, J and clone size are taken as reported in that table, and D and trimming were inferred from the DNA itself. Within this sample are 150,000 or so clones, with around three quarters of them counted one time only. About 2.2% of the sample is taken by the ten largest.

A remark on this clone: Its recognized antigen is unknown. Base qualities are not provided; no much larger clone lies one nucleotide away.

The cohort was made up of roughly 670 healthy bone marrow donors. All cohort members were sampled while nominally healthy, although unrecorded immune exposures were likely present. The donor was CMV seropositive and was included in the group of 250 to 300 seropositive cohort members. Each donor provided a peripheral blood sample, and peripheral blood mononuclear cells were used for TCR beta sequencing. Genomic DNA was extracted from the blood cell samples with the Qiagen DNeasy Blood Extraction Kit. Sequencing was done on a sample of PBMCs. The sequence came from a woman aged 55-69 years in good health and CMV-seropositive. The chain is encoded by TRBV5-5 joined to TRBJ2-7; TRBD1 aligns with 8 central bases. The CDR3 sequence is CASHQGASYEQYF. The nucleotides are TGTGCCAGCCACCAGGGGGCCTCCTACGAGCAGTACTTC.